The rows below give T cell receptor beta chains drawn from one sample of a study of T cell repertoires in cytomegalovirus infection. TCRdb analysed the reads with MiXCR anew, one entry per CDR3 protein. This table has about 400,000 distinct CDR3 sequences, 15% to 20% appearing once. Sequenced sample: PBMCs. All receptors derive from a human donor in good health (CMV status not recorded). Some clones in this sample may be carry-over from other donors' samples. Each CDR3 is given with its conserved first and last residue. Each record gives: J gene, D gene, clone size, V gene, CDR3 protein, CDR3 DNA. The D gene is left open where the match is weak. Size is stated for part of the rows, as once, few or many counts, or as a class when the clone is expanded.

TRBJ1-2 NA NA TRBV5-4 CASSDALKEGYTF TGTGCCAGCAGCGATGCCCTGAAAGAGGGCTACACCTTC
TRBJ2-3 NA few TRBV7-9 CASSPPPPLGTDTQYF TGTGCCAGCAGCCCCCCTCCGCCCCTTGGCACAGATACGCAGTATTTT
TRBJ2-5 NA NA TRBV13 CASSFRTPQETQYF TGTGCCAGCAGCTTTCGGACACCTCAAGAGACCCAGTACTTC
TRBJ2-5 NA many TRBV7-2 CASTLNRGQETQYF TGTGCCAGCACCCTTAACCGAGGCCAAGAGACCCAGTACTTC
TRBJ2-1 NA many TRBV7-2 CASSLVGGRYNEQFF TGTGCCAGCAGCTTAGTGGGCGGCAGGTACAATGAGCAGTTCTTC
TRBJ2-6 NA few TRBV12-3/TRBV12-4 CASSLRTTGANVLTF TGTGCCAGCAGCCTGCGGACGACCGGGGCCAACGTCCTGACTTTC
TRBJ2-5 TRBD2 many TRBV7-2 CASSASGGTQYF TGTGCCAGCAGCGCCAGCGGGGGGACCCAGTACTTC
TRBJ2-7 TRBD2 many TRBV6-6 CASSSRGGEGEQYF TGTGCCAGCAGTTCTCGGGGGGGCGAGGGCGAGCAGTACTTC
TRBJ2-3 NA NA TRBV6-6 CASSYTADTQYF TGTGCCAGCAGCTACACAGCAGATACGCAGTATTTT
TRBJ2-7 NA NA TRBV5-1 CASSIGPSSYEQYF TGCGCCAGCAGCATAGGACCGAGCTCCTACGAGCAGTACTTC
TRBJ2-7 TRBD2 NA TRBV7-8 CASSRGVAGVGEQYF TGTGCCAGCAGCCGGGGGGTAGCGGGAGTCGGGGAGCAGTACTTC
TRBJ1-2 NA few TRBV15 CATRADSNYGYTF TGTGCCACCCGTGCTGACAGTAACTATGGCTACACCTTC
TRBJ2-1 NA many TRBV7-9 CASSPRDRARWEQFF TGTGCCAGCAGCCCCCGGGACCGCGCGAGGTGGGAGCAGTTCTTC
TRBJ2-1 TRBD2 few TRBV28 CASPPGGSSYNEQFF TGTGCCAGCCCCCCGGGCGGGAGCTCCTACAATGAGCAGTTCTTC
TRBJ2-7 TRBD1 NA TRBV5-6 CASSRILATGGSYEQYF TGTGCCAGCAGCCGGATTCTCGCTACAGGGGGATCCTACGAGCAGTACTTC
TRBJ2-2 NA NA TRBV12-3/TRBV12-4 CASTDNRDWGGELFF TGTGCCAGCACCGATAACCGGGACTGGGGCGGGGAGCTGTTTTTT
TRBJ1-2 NA NA TRBV27 CASSFRAGYGYTF TGTGCCAGCAGTTTCAGGGCTGGCTATGGCTACACCTTC
TRBJ1-4 NA many TRBV7-2 CASRLQGRSGEKLFF TGTGCCAGCAGACTCCAGGGAAGGTCAGGCGAAAAACTGTTTTTT
TRBJ2-3 NA many TRBV15 CATSSEGEDTQYF TGTGCCACCAGCAGTGAGGGGGAAGATACGCAGTATTTT
TRBJ2-5 TRBD2 once TRBV12-3/TRBV12-4 CASRGSGAETQYF TGTGCCAGCCGAGGGAGCGGGGCGGAGACCCAGTACTTC
TRBJ2-6 NA NA TRBV7-8 CASSDSLGYRRRPGANVLTF TGTGCCAGCAGCGATTCCCTGGGGTACCGTCGCCGGCCTGGGGCCAACGTCCTGACTTTC
TRBJ2-2 TRBD2 few TRBV20-1 CSASPSSGGGTGELFF TGCAGTGCTAGCCCATCTAGCGGGGGGGGCACCGGGGAGCTGTTTTTT
TRBJ2-3 NA few TRBV19 CASSSVGGTDTQYF TGTGCCAGTTCTTCGGTGGGGGGCACAGATACGCAGTATTTT
TRBJ1-1 NA NA TRBV6-2/TRBV6-3 CASIQRGFEAFF TGTGCCAGCATTCAACGGGGATTTGAAGCTTTCTTT
TRBJ2-3 NA NA TRBV19 CASSIRRSKDTQYF TGTGCCAGTAGTATTAGGAGATCCAAAGATACGCAGTATTTT